This is a list of T cell receptor beta chains from one sample in a study of shared clonotypes between healthy human individuals. Profiled with immunoSEQ multiplex PCR; TCRdb holds only in-frame clones, not every one. The data hold fewer than 1.6 million clones, with approximately 98.5% observed a single time. The sample consisted of naive CD4+ T cells sorted from blood. These receptor sequences come from a man younger than 45 in good health. CDR3s include the opening cysteine and the closing phenylalanine or tryptophan. The order of the fields is clone size, V gene, D gene, J gene, CDR3 protein, CDR3 DNA. The D gene is left open where the match is weak. Where a row states a size, it is once, few, many or the class of an expanded clone; other rows omit it.

clone size: NA; V gene: TRBV4-1; D gene: TRBD1; J gene: TRBJ1-5; CDR3 protein: CASSRFPGQDSRNQPQHF; CDR3 DNA: TGCGCCAGCAGCCGATTCCCGGGACAGGATTCGCGCAATCAGCCCCAGCATTTT
clone size: NA; V gene: TRBV5-1; D gene: TRBD1; J gene: TRBJ1-2; CDR3 protein: CASSLQGQEGYTF; CDR3 DNA: TGCGCCAGCAGCTTACAGGGGCAGGAGGGCTACACCTTC
clone size: NA; V gene: TRBV2; D gene: NA; J gene: TRBJ1-2; CDR3 protein: CASSMDRLYGYTF; CDR3 DNA: TGTGCCAGCAGTATGGACAGACTGTATGGCTACACCTTC
clone size: NA; V gene: TRBV18; D gene: NA; J gene: TRBJ2-7; CDR3 protein: CASSPWGPTYEQYF; CDR3 DNA: TGTGCCAGCTCACCATGGGGACCTACCTACGAGCAGTACTTC
clone size: NA; V gene: TRBV18; D gene: TRBD1; J gene: TRBJ2-4; CDR3 protein: CASSPVGQKNIQYF; CDR3 DNA: TGTGCCAGCTCACCGGTGGGACAGAAAAACATTCAGTACTTC
clone size: NA; V gene: TRBV18; D gene: NA; J gene: TRBJ1-1; CDR3 protein: CASSPRGYRVRTEAFF; CDR3 DNA: TGTGCCAGCTCACCACGGGGGTACCGGGTCCGGACTGAAGCTTTCTTT
clone size: NA; V gene: TRBV7-6; D gene: NA; J gene: TRBJ1-1; CDR3 protein: CASSLRGAHTEAFF; CDR3 DNA: TGTGCCAGCAGCTTAAGGGGAGCGCACACTGAAGCTTTCTTT
clone size: NA; V gene: TRBV10-3; D gene: NA; J gene: TRBJ2-3; CDR3 protein: CATSRDTSTDTQYF; CDR3 DNA: TGTGCCACCAGCCGGGACACCAGCACAGATACGCAGTATTTT
clone size: few; V gene: TRBV7-2; D gene: TRBD1; J gene: TRBJ1-1; CDR3 protein: CASSLEGQGRTEAFF; CDR3 DNA: TGTGCCAGCAGCTTAGAGGGACAGGGAAGAACTGAAGCTTTCTTT
clone size: NA; V gene: TRBV11-2; D gene: TRBD2; J gene: TRBJ2-1; CDR3 protein: CASSSPLREHNEQFF; CDR3 DNA: TGTGCCAGCAGCTCCCCATTGCGGGAGCACAATGAGCAGTTCTTC
clone size: NA; V gene: TRBV28; D gene: TRBD2; J gene: TRBJ2-1; CDR3 protein: CASSTLTGTSAYNEQFF; CDR3 DNA: TGTGCCAGCAGTACCCTAACCGGGACTAGCGCCTACAATGAGCAGTTCTTC
clone size: NA; V gene: TRBV15; D gene: TRBD1; J gene: TRBJ2-4; CDR3 protein: CATSSPGTGGLWDIQYF; CDR3 DNA: TGTGCCACCAGCAGCCCCGGGACAGGGGGCCTGTGGGACATTCAGTACTTC
clone size: NA; V gene: TRBV7-2; D gene: TRBD2; J gene: TRBJ2-5; CDR3 protein: CASSLRASGRLETQYF; CDR3 DNA: TGTGCCAGCAGCTTACGGGCTAGCGGGAGGTTAGAGACCCAGTACTTC
clone size: NA; V gene: TRBV28; D gene: NA; J gene: TRBJ2-1; CDR3 protein: CASSSITDSYNEQFF; CDR3 DNA: TGTGCCAGCAGCTCAATCACGGACAGCTACAATGAGCAGTTCTTC
clone size: NA; V gene: TRBV6-1; D gene: TRBD2; J gene: TRBJ2-1; CDR3 protein: CASAGLAAFNEQFF; CDR3 DNA: TGTGCCAGCGCAGGACTAGCGGCTTTCAATGAGCAGTTCTTC
clone size: NA; V gene: TRBV2; D gene: NA; J gene: TRBJ2-1; CDR3 protein: CASARESFNEQFF; CDR3 DNA: TGTGCCAGCGCGAGGGAGTCATTCAATGAGCAGTTCTTC
clone size: NA; V gene: TRBV10-3; D gene: TRBD2; J gene: TRBJ2-1; CDR3 protein: CAISGRRGEAGVRNEQFF; CDR3 DNA: TGTGCCATCAGTGGGCGCCGGGGGGAAGCGGGAGTGCGGAATGAGCAGTTCTTC
clone size: once; V gene: TRBV21-1; D gene: NA; J gene: TRBJ1-5; CDR3 protein: CASSKQAPGADQPQHF; CDR3 DNA: TGTGCCAGCAGCAAACAGGCCCCCGGGGCCGATCAGCCCCAGCATTTT
clone size: NA; V gene: TRBV5-4; D gene: NA; J gene: TRBJ1-1; CDR3 protein: CASSFSILNTEAFF; CDR3 DNA: TGTGCCAGCAGCTTCAGCATCCTGAACACTGAAGCTTTCTTT
clone size: NA; V gene: TRBV18; D gene: NA; J gene: TRBJ1-2; CDR3 protein: CASSPLDRPYGYTF; CDR3 DNA: TGTGCCAGCTCACCCCTTGACAGACCCTATGGCTACACCTTC
clone size: NA; V gene: TRBV29-1; D gene: NA; J gene: TRBJ2-5; CDR3 protein: CSANKQAGETQYF; CDR3 DNA: TGCAGCGCCAATAAACAGGCGGGAGAGACCCAGTACTTC
clone size: NA; V gene: TRBV30; D gene: NA; J gene: TRBJ2-7; CDR3 protein: CAWRVVGRSYEQYF; CDR3 DNA: TGTGCCTGGAGAGTGGTGGGGCGCTCCTACGAGCAGTACTTC
clone size: NA; V gene: TRBV9; D gene: TRBD2; J gene: TRBJ2-5; CDR3 protein: CASSSRLAGTSWQETQYF; CDR3 DNA: TGTGCCAGCAGCTCCCGACTAGCGGGAACATCATGGCAAGAGACCCAGTACTTC
clone size: few; V gene: TRBV5-1; D gene: NA; J gene: TRBJ2-3; CDR3 protein: CASSLSADTQYF; CDR3 DNA: TGCGCCAGCAGCTTGTCGGCAGATACGCAGTATTTT
clone size: once; V gene: TRBV7-9; D gene: NA; J gene: TRBJ2-3; CDR3 protein: CASTVQGGTDTQYF; CDR3 DNA: TGTGCCAGCACCGTACAGGGTGGCACAGATACGCAGTATTTT
clone size: NA; V gene: TRBV5-4; D gene: NA; J gene: TRBJ1-2; CDR3 protein: CASSLAGGNYGYTF; CDR3 DNA: TGTGCCAGCAGCTTGGCCGGAGGGAACTATGGCTACACCTTC
clone size: NA; V gene: TRBV10-3; D gene: TRBD2; J gene: TRBJ2-3; CDR3 protein: CAISEQHRLAGGVDTQYF; CDR3 DNA: TGTGCCATCAGTGAGCAACACAGACTAGCGGGAGGGGTAGATACGCAGTATTTT
clone size: NA; V gene: TRBV18; D gene: TRBD2; J gene: TRBJ2-1; CDR3 protein: CASSPSAGARYNEQFF; CDR3 DNA: TGTGCCAGCTCACCGTCGGCGGGAGCGAGGTACAATGAGCAGTTCTTC
clone size: NA; V gene: TRBV4-3; D gene: TRBD2; J gene: TRBJ2-2; CDR3 protein: CASSQETSGRLLTGELFF; CDR3 DNA: TGCGCCAGCAGCCAAGAGACTAGCGGGAGATTACTCACCGGGGAGCTGTTTTTT
clone size: NA; V gene: TRBV2; D gene: TRBD2; J gene: TRBJ2-7; CDR3 protein: CASSISGRSDEQYF; CDR3 DNA: TGTGCCAGCAGTATTAGCGGGAGGTCGGACGAGCAGTACTTC
clone size: NA; V gene: TRBV29-1; D gene: TRBD2; J gene: TRBJ2-3; CDR3 protein: CSVVTSGSTRADTQYF; CDR3 DNA: TGCAGCGTTGTGACTAGCGGGAGTACGAGGGCAGATACGCAGTATTTT
clone size: NA; V gene: TRBV18; D gene: TRBD1; J gene: TRBJ2-1; CDR3 protein: CASSPGTVDEQFF; CDR3 DNA: TGTGCCAGCTCACCGGGGACAGTTGATGAGCAGTTCTTC
clone size: NA; V gene: TRBV27; D gene: TRBD1; J gene: TRBJ1-5; CDR3 protein: CARQQGADQPQHF; CDR3 DNA: TGTGCCAGACAACAGGGGGCAGATCAGCCCCAGCATTTT
clone size: NA; V gene: TRBV7-8; D gene: TRBD1; J gene: TRBJ2-1; CDR3 protein: CASSLRGTGDGEQFF; CDR3 DNA: TGTGCCAGCAGCCTAAGGGGGACAGGGGATGGCGAGCAGTTCTTC
clone size: NA; V gene: TRBV11-2; D gene: NA; J gene: TRBJ2-1; CDR3 protein: CASSPGRSWNEQFF; CDR3 DNA: TGTGCCAGCAGCCCAGGGAGGTCGTGGAATGAGCAGTTCTTC
clone size: NA; V gene: TRBV5-1; D gene: NA; J gene: TRBJ2-7; CDR3 protein: CASSPRTGSGTWGQYF; CDR3 DNA: TGCGCCAGCAGCCCCCGGACAGGCTCGGGGACTTGGGGGCAGTACTTC
clone size: NA; V gene: TRBV5-1; D gene: NA; J gene: TRBJ2-1; CDR3 protein: CASSPQGTRSPGNEQFF; CDR3 DNA: TGCGCCAGCAGCCCCCAAGGAACCCGATCCCCCGGCAATGAGCAGTTCTTC
clone size: NA; V gene: TRBV7-9; D gene: NA; J gene: TRBJ2-7; CDR3 protein: CASSPALVPYEQYF; CDR3 DNA: TGTGCCAGCAGCCCCGCTCTGGTCCCCTACGAGCAGTACTTC
clone size: NA; V gene: TRBV7-2; D gene: NA; J gene: TRBJ1-4; CDR3 protein: CASSLGGAKPNEKLFF; CDR3 DNA: TGTGCCAGCAGCTTAGGGGGAGCCAAGCCTAATGAAAAACTGTTTTTT
clone size: NA; V gene: TRBV12-5; D gene: NA; J gene: TRBJ2-1; CDR3 protein: CASALLSDREQFF; CDR3 DNA: TGTGCTAGTGCCCTACTTAGCGACCGTGAGCAGTTCTTC
clone size: NA; V gene: TRBV2; D gene: TRBD1; J gene: TRBJ2-2; CDR3 protein: CASSRDRGRELFF; CDR3 DNA: TGTGCCAGCAGTCGGGACAGGGGTAGGGAGCTGTTTTTT
clone size: NA; V gene: TRBV23-1; D gene: NA; J gene: TRBJ2-1; CDR3 protein: CAIADRGYNEQFF; CDR3 DNA: TGCGCCATTGCGGACCGCGGCTACAATGAGCAGTTCTTC
clone size: NA; V gene: TRBV5-1; D gene: TRBD2; J gene: TRBJ2-3; CDR3 protein: CASSESSGRAVPHTQYF; CDR3 DNA: TGCGCCAGCAGCGAATCTAGCGGGAGGGCCGTCCCCCATACGCAGTATTTT
clone size: NA; V gene: TRBV6-8; D gene: NA; J gene: TRBJ2-6; CDR3 protein: CASRYRDGNSGANVLTF; CDR3 DNA: TGTGCCAGCAGGTACCGGGACGGTAACTCTGGGGCCAACGTCCTGACTTTC
clone size: NA; V gene: TRBV10-1; D gene: NA; J gene: TRBJ2-7; CDR3 protein: CASRGPGFSYEQYF; CDR3 DNA: TGCGCCAGCAGGGGACCAGGGTTCTCCTACGAGCAGTACTTC
clone size: NA; V gene: TRBV7-3; D gene: NA; J gene: TRBJ2-1; CDR3 protein: CASSLTKTHNEQFF; CDR3 DNA: TGTGCCAGCAGCTTGACCAAAACCCACAATGAGCAGTTCTTC
clone size: NA; V gene: TRBV11-2; D gene: NA; J gene: TRBJ1-4; CDR3 protein: CASSLGTGINEKLFF; CDR3 DNA: TGTGCCAGCAGCTTAGGTACAGGGATTAATGAAAAACTGTTTTTT
clone size: NA; V gene: TRBV9; D gene: NA; J gene: TRBJ2-2; CDR3 protein: CASSVVREANTGELFF; CDR3 DNA: TGTGCCAGCAGCGTAGTCCGGGAAGCGAACACCGGGGAGCTGTTTTTT
clone size: NA; V gene: TRBV5-1; D gene: TRBD2; J gene: TRBJ2-7; CDR3 protein: CASSTRTSGMDEQYF; CDR3 DNA: TGCGCCAGCAGCACGCGGACTAGCGGGATGGACGAGCAGTACTTC
clone size: NA; V gene: TRBV28; D gene: NA; J gene: TRBJ1-5; CDR3 protein: CASSGGKRQPQHF; CDR3 DNA: TGTGCCAGCAGCGGGGGGAAGAGGCAGCCCCAGCATTTT
clone size: NA; V gene: TRBV11-3; D gene: NA; J gene: TRBJ2-5; CDR3 protein: CASSLVTDGGTQYF; CDR3 DNA: TGTGCCAGCAGCTTAGTGACGGACGGGGGGACCCAGTACTTC
clone size: NA; V gene: TRBV15; D gene: NA; J gene: TRBJ1-2; CDR3 protein: CATSGTENYYGYTF; CDR3 DNA: TGTGCCACCAGCGGAACAGAGAACTACTATGGCTACACCTTC